Reported below is one T cell receptor beta chain. This CDR3 is built from 17 residues. V lost 6 bases and J 0 bases, leaving 18 bases between the germline ends. Unique molecular identifiers were incorporated into the prepared TCRbeta library. TCRdb used MiXCR to reprocess the PCR reads, holding one entry per CDR3 protein. The sample consists of some 200,000 distinct CDR3 sequences, roughly 6.3% of them appearing once. This specimen belongs to a study of T-cell reconstitution after alpha-beta-depleted transplantation in children. The rearrangement uses TRBV12-3 or TRBV12-4 and TRBJ1-3; D call uncertain. The clonotype originates from a girl under three years old with combined immunodeficiency, due to receive a stem cell transplant. The material sequenced was PBMCs, taken before TCRalphabeta/CD19-depleted stem cell transplant. In DNA, the CDR3 is TGTGCCAGCAGCCATAGGTACTCCGCGAGCTCTGGAAACACCATATATTTT. This encodes CASSHRYSASSGNTIYF.